A selection of T cell receptor beta chains follows, all from one sample in a study of shared clonotypes between healthy human individuals. Only in-frame clones appear in the TCRdb table, and some are missing; sequencing was by immunoSEQ multiplex PCR. The table lists approximately 640,000 clones, roughly 88% of them singletons, with 34% in the top ten. The sample taken for sequencing was memory CD8+ T cells from PBMCs. These receptors were taken from a man between 18 and 35 years old in good health. Some clones in this sample may be carry-over from other donors' samples. Each CDR3 is given without its conserved first and last residue.

v_call	j_call	cdr3_aa
TRBV27	TRBJ2-1	ASSLRVAGGLNEQF
TRBV7-9	TRBJ2-5	ASSLGGALATQY
TRBV11-2	TRBJ2-7	ASSLASTSGRAFYEQY
TRBV27	TRBJ2-7	ASTVIGTSGPGEQY
TRBV27	TRBJ2-7	ASSFWTDLPRGEQY
TRBV4-1	TRBJ1-5	ASSHGLYQPQH
TRBV28	TRBJ2-7	ASSFGGFDYEQY
TRBV10-3	TRBJ2-7	AISDELASPYEQY
TRBV19	TRBJ2-7	ASSIDLVRAPYEQY
TRBV9	TRBJ1-2	ASSLGAGTGNGYT
TRBV9	TRBJ1-1	ASSVVGREYMNTEAF
TRBV7-9	TRBJ2-1	ASSRTVINEQF
TRBV9	TRBJ1-2	ASSAGGEGGTYGYT
TRBV27	TRBJ2-5	ASRGQSQETQY
TRBV7-9	TRBJ2-7	ASSPPDRGTYEQY
TRBV6-1	TRBJ1-3	ASSEAQGLSGNTIY
TRBV19	TRBJ2-1	ASTDGGLGYNEQF
TRBV7-2	TRBJ2-7	ASSPHVTRTYEQY
TRBV27	TRBJ2-6	ASSSPRTGSAGANVLT
TRBV5-4	TRBJ2-1	ASSSGTSPYNEQF
TRBV7-8	TRBJ1-4	ASRLRTNEKLF
TRBV10-3	TRBJ1-5	AISATLTGQDQPQH